The entry that follows covers one T cell receptor beta chain sequence. The antigen is undetermined. The data were produced by immunoSEQ multiplex PCR, yet TCRdb's version contains in-frame clones alone and is incomplete. This table has roughly 330,000 clones, 87% appearing once. The germline V gene has CDR1 MNHNS and CDR2 SASEGT. V shed 1 base, J shed 5 bases, and the junction held 7 bases outside the gene matches. The CDR3 is made up of 15 amino acids. This sample was included in a study of cytomegalovirus exposure and HLA in healthy donors. Study-level information: The approximately 690 first-cohort repertoires and the approximately 130 validation repertoires shared the same platform, a later analysis reported.

Findings of the study overall: Overall, about 160 TCR beta chains were annotated as cytomegalovirus-associated.

The sample was PBMCs. The sequence was collected from a woman in her twenties or thirties in good health and CMV-seropositive. The V gene is TRBV6-1, the J gene TRBJ1-2, with 7 bases fitting TRBD1. CDR3 amino acids: CASSEESGQRYGYTF. The DNA of the CDR3 is TGTGCCAGCAGTGAAGAGTCGGGACAGAGGTATGGCTACACCTTC.